Sequencing of this T cell receptor beta chain was carried out in a study of blood T cell repertoires in COVID-19. The CDR3 consists of 16 residues. Germline CDR1 is SNHLY and CDR2 is FYNNEI. Trimming took 5 bases from V and 7 from J; bases not matched to a gene: 11. Method: immunoSEQ multiplex PCR; TCRdb's copy keeps in-frame clones and lacks some. The repertoire holds tens of thousands of clones, with 82% as singletons. The chain links TRBV2 to TRBJ2-1; 10 bases are a match to TRBD2. This sequence originates from a man aged 60 to 75 with acute or convalescent COVID-19. Sequences were obtained from peripheral blood. CDR3 sequence reads: CASSKESGRGLNEQFF. The CDR3 nucleotides read TGTGCCAGCAGTAAAGAGAGCGGGAGGGGGTTAAATGAGCAGTTCTTC.